This TCR beta chain was captured by sequencing in a study of OX40 agonist ivuxolimab in advanced cancers. About the study: Prior therapy, whether anti-PD-1, anti-PD-L1 or anti-CTLA-4, was allowed, and roughly 40% had some.

V was trimmed by 0 bases and J by 5 bases, leaving 11 bases between them. CDR1 and CDR2 (germline): SGHAT, FQNNGV. The CDR3 sequence is 14 residues long. Concerning this clone: Its antigen is not known.

Study conclusions and caveats: CD4+ and CD8+ blood T cells expanded clonally by week 6 at 0.1 to 3.0 mg/kg. Expanded peripheral T cells had an undetermined antigen specificity.

Assay: immunoSEQ multiplex PCR; the TCRdb copy retains only in-frame clones and omits some. In the table there are roughly 64,000 clones, under 95% of which are singletons. The chain couples TRBV11-2 to TRBJ2-7; the D is unclear. This TCR derives from an adult with an advanced solid tumor such as melanoma, head and neck, liver or kidney cancer. Sequenced here: CD4+ or CD8+ T cells sorted from blood, sampled in a trial of the OX40 agonist ivuxolimab. The CDR3 region is CASSLDRILHEQYF. The DNA for the CDR3 is TGTGCCAGCAGCTTAGATAGGATCTTACACGAGCAGTACTTC.